The rows below give T cell receptor beta chains drawn from one sample of a study of T cell responses to AZD1222 COVID-19 vaccine. The repertoire was sequenced with immunoSEQ multiplex PCR; TCRdb's copy has only in-frame clones and lacks some. Counted here are around 84,000 clones, about 85% occurring once; the ten biggest clones make up about 1.6%. The source material was peripheral blood, sampled on day 0 of AZD1222 vaccination. The receptors here all came from an adult in good health. CDR3s include the opening cysteine and the closing phenylalanine or tryptophan.

V	J	CDR3
TRBV11-1	TRBJ2-5	CASSFGTLQETQYF
TRBV7-9	TRBJ2-1	CASSLPKQGYEQFF
TRBV5-5	TRBJ1-1	CASRAGTEWNTEAFF
TRBV5-1	TRBJ2-7	CASSLESSVVYEQYF
TRBV27	TRBJ1-5	CASSLRRGLSNQPQHF
TRBV6-6	TRBJ2-7	CASSYSLQGASEQYF
TRBV19	TRBJ2-7	CASSMGDSAYEQYF
TRBV9	TRBJ2-7	CASSVGLADYEQYF
TRBV4-3	TRBJ2-3	CASSQDRWDRITDKASTDTQYF
TRBV20-1	TRBJ1-5	CSASGGNQPQHF
TRBV18	TRBJ2-3	CASSPTRDRGRYF
TRBV18	TRBJ1-3	CASSPLPQGTGNTIYF
TRBV7-9	TRBJ1-2	CASSSVSEGARGYTF
TRBV4-1	TRBJ2-1	CASSPERTGIDEQFF
TRBV7-9	TRBJ2-1	CASSLGSLNEQFF
TRBV6-2/TRBV6-3	TRBJ1-2	CASSSTPPTYGYTF
TRBV7-2	TRBJ2-1	CASREGTSNNEQFF
TRBV7-3	TRBJ2-1	CASSPKGRSGRGFQFF
TRBV2	TRBJ2-1	CASTKREGWDEQFF
TRBV27	TRBJ2-1	CASRSGLAPYNEQFF
TRBV2	TRBJ1-5	CASRVYRGSNQPQHF
TRBV6-5	TRBJ1-2	CATEDRGPTYGYTF
TRBV6-5	TRBJ2-1	CASSLRGSWNEQFF
TRBV5-1	TRBJ2-2	CASSLRQGARQLFF
TRBV28	TRBJ1-1	CASQPGINTEAFF
TRBV10-3	TRBJ2-7	CALASGNEQYF
TRBV30	TRBJ2-7	CAKGSGGAGEQYF
TRBV6-5	TRBJ1-2	CASSSRDRVSVGYTF
TRBV6-5	TRBJ2-1	CASANRNEQFF